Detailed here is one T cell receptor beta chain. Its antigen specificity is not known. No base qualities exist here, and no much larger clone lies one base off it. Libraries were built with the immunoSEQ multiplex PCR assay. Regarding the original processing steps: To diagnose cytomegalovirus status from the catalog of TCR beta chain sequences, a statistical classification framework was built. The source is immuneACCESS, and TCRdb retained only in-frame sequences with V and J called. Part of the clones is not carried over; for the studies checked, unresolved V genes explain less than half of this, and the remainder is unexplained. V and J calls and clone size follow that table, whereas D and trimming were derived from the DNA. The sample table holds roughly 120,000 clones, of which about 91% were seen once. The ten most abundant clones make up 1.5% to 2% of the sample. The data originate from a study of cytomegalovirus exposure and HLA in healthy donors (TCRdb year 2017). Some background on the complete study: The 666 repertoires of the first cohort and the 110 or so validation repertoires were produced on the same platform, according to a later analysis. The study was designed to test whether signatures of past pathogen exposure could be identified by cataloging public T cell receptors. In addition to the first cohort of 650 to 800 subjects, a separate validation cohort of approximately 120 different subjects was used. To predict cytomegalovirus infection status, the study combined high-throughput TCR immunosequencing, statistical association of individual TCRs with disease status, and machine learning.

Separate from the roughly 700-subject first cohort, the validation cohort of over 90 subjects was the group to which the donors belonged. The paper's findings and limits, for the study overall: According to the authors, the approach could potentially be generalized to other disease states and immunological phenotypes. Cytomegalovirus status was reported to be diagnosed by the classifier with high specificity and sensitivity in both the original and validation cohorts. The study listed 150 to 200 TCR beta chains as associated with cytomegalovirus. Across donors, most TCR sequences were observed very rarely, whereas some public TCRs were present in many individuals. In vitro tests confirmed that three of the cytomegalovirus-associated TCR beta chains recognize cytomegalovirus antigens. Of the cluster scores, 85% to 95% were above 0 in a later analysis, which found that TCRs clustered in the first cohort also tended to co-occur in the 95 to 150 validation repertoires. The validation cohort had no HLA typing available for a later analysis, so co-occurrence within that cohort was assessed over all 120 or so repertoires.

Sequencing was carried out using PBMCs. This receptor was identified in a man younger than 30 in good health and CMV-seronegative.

The CDR3 reads CASSLSPGGNEKLFF. The bases are TGTGCCAGCAGTCTTTCTCCGGGGGGGAATGAAAAACTGTTTTTT. In this chain, TRBV6-1 is recombined with TRBJ1-4; TRBD1 is perhaps the D gene, given 5 matching bases. The CDR3 starts with the cysteine, ends with the phenylalanine, and has 15 residues. Kept here is only the CDR3 DNA, which spans 45 bases and is read in frame from base 1. CDR1 and CDR2 were assigned from the germline V gene as MNHNS and SASEGT. V lost 5 bases and J lost 5 bases; the stretch between them is 15 bases long.